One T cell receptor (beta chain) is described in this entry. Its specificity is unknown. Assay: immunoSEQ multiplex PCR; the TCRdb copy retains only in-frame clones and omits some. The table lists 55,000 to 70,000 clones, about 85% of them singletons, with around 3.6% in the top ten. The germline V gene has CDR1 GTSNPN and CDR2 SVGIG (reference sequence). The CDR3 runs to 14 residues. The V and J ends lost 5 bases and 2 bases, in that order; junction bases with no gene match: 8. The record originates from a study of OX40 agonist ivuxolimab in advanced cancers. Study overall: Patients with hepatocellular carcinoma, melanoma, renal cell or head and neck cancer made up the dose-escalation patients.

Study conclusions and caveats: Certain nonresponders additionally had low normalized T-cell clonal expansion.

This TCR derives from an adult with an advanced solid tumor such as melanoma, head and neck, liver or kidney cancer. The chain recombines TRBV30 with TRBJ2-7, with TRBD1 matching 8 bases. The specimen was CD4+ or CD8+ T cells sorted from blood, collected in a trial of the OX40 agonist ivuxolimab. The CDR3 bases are TGTGCCTGGGAACCGGGACAGGAGGCCTACGAGCAGTACTTC. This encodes CAWEPGQEAYEQYF.